This T cell receptor (beta chain) derives from a study of vaccination and CD4 T cells after COVID-19 (dated by TCRdb to about 2022). Describing the broader study: The convalescent cohort included six males and four females, with two Hispanic individuals, seven Caucasians, two Asians and one multiracial person. In nine to eleven COVID-19 convalescent patients and several infection-naive healthy vaccine recipients, researchers compared the spike-specific CD4+ TCR repertoire from before mRNA vaccination with the repertoire from after. Post-COVID blood samples were collected from convalescent patients a median of approximately 93 days after diagnosis, with a range of roughly 35 to 170 days. In control cultures, a CEFX viral epitope pool was used as positive control, an HIV-1 Nef peptide pool was used as negative control, or no peptide was added. Each participant got two doses of either the Pfizer-BioNTech BNT162b2 vaccine (n=8) or the Moderna mRNA-1273 vaccine (n=2). Post-vaccine blood samples were collected a median of 72 days after the second vaccine dose, ranging from about 13 to 250 days. Culture stimuli were overlapping spike peptide pools from SARS-CoV-2 and from the common cold coronaviruses HCoV-NL63, HCoV-OC43 and HCoV-229E. Study-wide findings and limitations: Among the post-vaccine SARS-CoV-2-reactive clones in convalescent patients, a median around 90% showed up only after vaccination, which suggests vaccine-specific priming. Only a relatively small number of convalescent patients were included in the study, and early timepoints following natural infection were not analyzed. In convalescent patients, nearly all vaccine-specific clones (304 of 307) were found to be mono-reactive for SARS-CoV-2 spike rather than cross-reactive with common cold coronaviruses. The median count of SARS-CoV-2-reactive clonotypes went up from 20 to 25 after infection to some 38 after vaccination, although the change was not significant.

This clonotype was seen more than once but under ten times. No cognate antigen has been identified for it. Base-call qualities are not available, and no considerably larger clone is one nucleotide away. The library was prepared using PCR. At the Johns Hopkins FTIC core, DNA from the cultured CD4+ T cells underwent TCR sequencing with the Oncomine TCR Beta short-read assay. Genomic DNA was extracted from the cultured CD4+ T cells with the QIAamp micro DNA kit. The Oncomine TCR Beta libraries from cultured CD4+ T cells were pooled using unique dual indexes and then sequenced on an Illumina iSeq 100. In the authors' own workflow: Non-productive sequences were filtered out, and CDR3s that did not start with C, did not end with F or W, or were shorter than 7 amino acids were discarded. The MANAFEST web application identified antigen-specific clonotypes by comparing peptide-stimulated wells against reference wells and other culture wells. To be called positive, a clone needed an FDR below 0.05, an odds ratio above 5, and a productive frequency above 0.1% in at least two of three replicate wells. Clonotypes that were significantly expanded in both SARS-CoV-2 spike wells and at least one common cold coronavirus spike condition were defined as cross-reactive. Using R version 3.6.1, CDR3 homology was evaluated through Levenshtein distances (stringdist) along with unrooted phylogenetic trees (ape). TCRdb reprocessing: public reads trimmed at Q25 with fastp, clones called with MiXCR, in-frame beta chains kept. Under each unique CDR3 protein, matching rows form one entry showing the most common genes and DNA. Here the V and J calls rest on TCRdb's processing, not on the authors' analysis. Within this sample are some 22,000 distinct CDR3 sequences, with around 62% of them counted one time only. The top ten clonotypes cover roughly 24% of the sample.

The treatment or condition label for this specimen denotes: roughly 10-day PBMC culture with coronavirus spike peptide pools or control peptides (ViraFEST assay). To expand antigen-specific T cells with peptide pools and then pick out the expanded clonotypes through TCR sequencing, the study relied on the ViraFEST assay. Healthy vaccine recipients had no prior SARS-CoV-2 infection, confirmed by negative nucleocapsid antibody tests before and after vaccination. Each well held some 2 million PBMCs cultured with approximately 9.2 ug/ml peptide pools in IMDM containing roughly 5% human AB serum and approximately 10 IU/ml IL-2. On days 3 and 7, half of the culture medium was replaced with fresh IL-2-containing medium. After ten to eleven days of culture, CD4+ T cells were isolated by negative selection using the EasySep CD4+ T cell isolation kit. PBMCs were separated from whole blood using Ficoll-Paque Plus gradient centrifugation and then either used fresh or cryopreserved at -140C. Culture conditions were generally each tested in triplicate wells.

Trimming costs V 3 bases and J 0 bases, and their ends lie 12 bases apart. Counted from cysteine to phenylalanine, this CDR3 has 16 amino acids. Of all the DNA, just the CDR3 is kept, 48 bases in frame from base 1. Sequences DFQATT (CDR1) and SNEGSKA (CDR2) are obtained from the germline V gene (reference sequence). The receptor comes from a human donor who received a COVID-19 vaccine. The receptor chain draws on TRBV20-1 and TRBJ2-6; the D gene could be either TRBD1 or TRBD2, each agreeing at 6 bases. Sequences were derived from CD4+ T cells from blood, cultured in vitro, sampled before SARS-CoV-2 vaccination. DNA sequence: TGCAGTGCTAGCCCTGGAGGGGGCTCTGGGGCCAACGTCCTGACTTTC. It codes for CSASPGGGSGANVLTF.